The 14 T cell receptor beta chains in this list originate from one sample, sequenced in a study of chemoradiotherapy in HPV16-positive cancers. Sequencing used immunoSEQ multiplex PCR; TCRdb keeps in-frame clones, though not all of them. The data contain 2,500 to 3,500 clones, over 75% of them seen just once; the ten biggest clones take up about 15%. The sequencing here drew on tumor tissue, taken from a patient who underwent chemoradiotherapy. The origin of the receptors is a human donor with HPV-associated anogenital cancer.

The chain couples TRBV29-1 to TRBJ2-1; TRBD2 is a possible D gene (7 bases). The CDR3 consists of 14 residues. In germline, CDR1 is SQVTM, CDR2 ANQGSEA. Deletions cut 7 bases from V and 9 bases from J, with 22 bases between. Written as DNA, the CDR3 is TGCAGCGCCATTGGTAGTGGGGGGGCGGTTGAGCAGTTCTTC. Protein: CSAIGSGGAVEQFF.

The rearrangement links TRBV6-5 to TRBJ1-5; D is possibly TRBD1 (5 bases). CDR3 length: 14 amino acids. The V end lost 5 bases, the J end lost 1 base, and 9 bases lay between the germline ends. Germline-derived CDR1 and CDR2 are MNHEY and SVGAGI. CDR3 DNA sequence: TGTGCCAGCAGTCCCGGGGGGAGCAATCAGCCCCAGCATTTT. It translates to CASSPGGSNQPQHF.

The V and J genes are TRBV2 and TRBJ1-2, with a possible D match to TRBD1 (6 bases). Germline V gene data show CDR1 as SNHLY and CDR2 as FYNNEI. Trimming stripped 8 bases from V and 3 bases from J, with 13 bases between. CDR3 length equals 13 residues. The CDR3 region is CASSRGGDYGYTF. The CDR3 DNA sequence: TGTGCCAGCTCAAGGGGGGGCGACTATGGCTACACCTTC.

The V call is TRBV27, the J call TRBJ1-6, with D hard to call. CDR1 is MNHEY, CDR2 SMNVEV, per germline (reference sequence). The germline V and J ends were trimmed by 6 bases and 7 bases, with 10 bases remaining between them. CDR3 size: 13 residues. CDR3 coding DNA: TGTGCCAGCAGCCGGGCAGAAAATTCACCCCTCCACTTT. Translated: CASSRAENSPLHF.

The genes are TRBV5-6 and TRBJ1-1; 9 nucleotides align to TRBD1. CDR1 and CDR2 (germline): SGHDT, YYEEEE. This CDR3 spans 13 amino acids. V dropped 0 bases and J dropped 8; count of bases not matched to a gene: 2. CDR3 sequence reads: CASSLVGTGEAFF. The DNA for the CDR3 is TGTGCCAGCAGCTTGGTAGGGACAGGGGAAGCTTTCTTT.

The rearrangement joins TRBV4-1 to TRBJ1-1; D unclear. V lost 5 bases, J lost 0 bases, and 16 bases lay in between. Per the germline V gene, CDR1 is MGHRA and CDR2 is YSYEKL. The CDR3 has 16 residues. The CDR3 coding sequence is TGCGCCAGCAGCTTACGTACCGGGAGATTGAACACTGAAGCTTTCTTT. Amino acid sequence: CASSLRTGRLNTEAFF.

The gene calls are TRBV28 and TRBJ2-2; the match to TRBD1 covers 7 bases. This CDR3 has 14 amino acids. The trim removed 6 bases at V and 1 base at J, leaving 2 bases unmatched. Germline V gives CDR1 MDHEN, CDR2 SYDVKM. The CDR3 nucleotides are TGTGCCAGCAGGAGACAGGGGAACACCGGGGAGCTGTTTTTT. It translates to CASRRQGNTGELFF.

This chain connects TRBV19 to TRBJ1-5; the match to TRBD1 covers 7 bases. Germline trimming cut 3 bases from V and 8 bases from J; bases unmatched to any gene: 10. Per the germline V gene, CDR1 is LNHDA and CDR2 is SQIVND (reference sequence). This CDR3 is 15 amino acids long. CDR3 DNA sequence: TGTGCCAGTAGTATCGCCGGGACAGAGGAGAAGCCCCAGCATTTT. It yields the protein CASSIAGTEEKPQHF.

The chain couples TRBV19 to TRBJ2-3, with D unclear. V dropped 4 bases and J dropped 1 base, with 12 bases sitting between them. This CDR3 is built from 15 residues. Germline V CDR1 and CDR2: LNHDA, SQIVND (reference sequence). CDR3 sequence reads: CASSTGVWGTDTQYF. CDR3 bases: TGTGCCAGTAGTACTGGGGTATGGGGCACAGATACGCAGTATTTT. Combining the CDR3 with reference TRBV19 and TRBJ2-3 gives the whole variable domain DGGITQSPKYLFRKEGQNVTLSCEQNLNHDAMYWYRQDPGQGLRLIYYSQIVNDFQKGDIAEGYSVSREKKESFPLTVTSAQKNPTAFYLCASSTGVWGTDTQYFGPGTRLTVL.

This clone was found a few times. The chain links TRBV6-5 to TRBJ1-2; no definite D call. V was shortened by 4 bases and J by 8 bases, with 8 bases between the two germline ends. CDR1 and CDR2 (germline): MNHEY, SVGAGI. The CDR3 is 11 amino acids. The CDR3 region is CASSSAGGYTF. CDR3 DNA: TGTGCCAGCAGTTCAGCAGGCGGCTACACCTTC.

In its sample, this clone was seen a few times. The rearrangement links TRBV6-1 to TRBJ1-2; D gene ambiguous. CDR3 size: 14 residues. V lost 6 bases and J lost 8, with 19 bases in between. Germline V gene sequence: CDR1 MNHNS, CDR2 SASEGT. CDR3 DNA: TGTGCCAGCAGCCCCGAGTTTCGTGTCGGGGGCTACACCTTC. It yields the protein CASSPEFRVGGYTF.

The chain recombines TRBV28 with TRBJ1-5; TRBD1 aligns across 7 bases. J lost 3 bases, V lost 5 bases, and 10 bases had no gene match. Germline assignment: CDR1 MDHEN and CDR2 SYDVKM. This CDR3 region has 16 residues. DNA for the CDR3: TGTGCCAGCAGTCCCCGAGGAGGGGGCCACAATCAGCCCCAGCATTTT. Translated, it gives CASSPRGGGHNQPQHF.

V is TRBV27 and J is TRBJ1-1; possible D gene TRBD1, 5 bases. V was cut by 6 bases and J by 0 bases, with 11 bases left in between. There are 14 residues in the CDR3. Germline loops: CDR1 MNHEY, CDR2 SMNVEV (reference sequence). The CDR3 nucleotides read TGTGCCAGCAGCCTCAGGGCGCTGAACACTGAAGCTTTCTTT. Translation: CASSLRALNTEAFF.

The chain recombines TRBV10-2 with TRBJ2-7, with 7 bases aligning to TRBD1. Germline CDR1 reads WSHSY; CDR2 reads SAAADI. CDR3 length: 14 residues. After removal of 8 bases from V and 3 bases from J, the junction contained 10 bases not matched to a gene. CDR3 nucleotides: TGCGCCAGCTCTGACAGGGCGTGGAGCTACGAGCAGTACTTC. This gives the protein CASSDRAWSYEQYF.